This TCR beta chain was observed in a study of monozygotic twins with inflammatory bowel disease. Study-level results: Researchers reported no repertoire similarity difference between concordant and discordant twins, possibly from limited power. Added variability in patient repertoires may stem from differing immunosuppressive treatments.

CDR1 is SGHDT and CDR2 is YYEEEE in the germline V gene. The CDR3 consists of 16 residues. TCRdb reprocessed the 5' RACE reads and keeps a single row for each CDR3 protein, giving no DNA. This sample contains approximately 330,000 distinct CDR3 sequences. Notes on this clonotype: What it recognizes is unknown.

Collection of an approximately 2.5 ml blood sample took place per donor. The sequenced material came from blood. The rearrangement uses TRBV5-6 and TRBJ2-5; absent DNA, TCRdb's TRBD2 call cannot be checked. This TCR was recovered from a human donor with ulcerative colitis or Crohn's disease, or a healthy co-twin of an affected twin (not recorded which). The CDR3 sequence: CASSSRGREIQETQYF.